The 23 T cell receptor beta chains listed next were all sequenced from one sample in a study of blood T cell repertoires in COVID-19. Using immunoSEQ multiplex PCR, the repertoire was profiled, and TCRdb retains in-frame clones only, with some absent. The sample holds 90,000 to 150,000 clones, 65% to 90% seen once. The material sequenced was peripheral blood. The source of these receptors is a man older than 75 with acute or convalescent COVID-19.

The chain is built from TRBV24-1 and TRBJ1-1; TRBD1 might be the D (6 bases). The length of the CDR3 is 16 residues. V lost 2 bases, J lost 1 base, and 13 bases lay in between. The germline gives CDR1 KGHDR, CDR2 SFDVKD. For the CDR3, the DNA is TGTGCCACCAGTGATTCGGTAGGGGGTCCGAACACTGAAGCTTTCTTT. Its protein is CATSDSVGGPNTEAFF.

This clone was recorded only once. The CDR3 here is CASSLDLAPSYNEQFF. As DNA, the CDR3 is TGTGCCAGCAGCTTAGATTTAGCCCCCTCCTACAATGAGCAGTTCTTC. This chain connects TRBV11-2 to TRBJ2-1; D gene uncertain. Germline V gene data show CDR1 as SGHAT and CDR2 as FQNNGV. There are 16 residues in the CDR3. Trimming stripped 0 bases from V and 0 bases from J, with 9 bases between.

The chain employs TRBV28 and TRBJ2-7, with D possibly matching TRBD1 (5 bases). V lost 4 bases and J 2 bases, leaving 12 bases between the germline ends. Germline V gene lookup returns CDR1 MDHEN and CDR2 SYDVKM. This CDR3 is built from 14 residues. The CDR3 bases are TGTGCCAGCAGTTCCCCGGTAGGGGCCTACGAGCAGTACTTC. Protein sequence: CASSSPVGAYEQYF.

The sample holds a few counts of this clone. The genes are TRBV29-1 and TRBJ1-1, with 9 positions matching TRBD1. Looked up from germline, CDR1 is SQVTM and CDR2 is ANQGSEA. There are 13 residues in the CDR3. J was trimmed by 4 bases and V by 8 bases; bases with no gene match: 8. CDR3 in amino acids: CSSRTGEATEAFF. The DNA for the CDR3 is TGCAGCTCCCGGACAGGGGAGGCCACTGAAGCTTTCTTT.

About this clone: An end of the junction does not agree with germline; a read error may underlie this. The chain combines TRBV18 with TRBJ1-4; weak D call: TRBD1 (5 bases). The CDR3 is 14 residues long. Germline CDR1 is KGHSH and CDR2 is LQKENI. CDR3 nucleotide sequence: TGTGCCAGCTCTCCACAGGATAGGAGTGAAAAACTGTTTTTT. It is translated as CASSPQDRSEKLFF.

The chain is built from TRBV5-6 and TRBJ2-1; 7 nucleotides match TRBD2. The CDR3 extends over 15 amino acids. From germline, CDR1 is SGHDT and CDR2 YYEEEE. The J segment lost 5 bases and the V segment lost 4 bases, leaving 9 bases of the junction unmatched. CDR3 nucleotide sequence: TGTGCCAGCAGCCCGGGGGAGGGAGGTGACAATGAGCAGTTCTTC. Protein sequence: CASSPGEGGDNEQFF.

The gene calls are TRBV5-4 and TRBJ1-2; D unresolved. With 0 bases removed from V and 2 bases from J, the gap between germline ends came to 8 bases. Germline V CDR1 and CDR2: SGHNT, YYREEE (reference sequence). This CDR3 has 14 amino acids. The CDR3 bases are TGTGCCAGCAGCTTGGTTGGAGGAAACTATGGCTACACCTTC. This sequence encodes CASSLVGGNYGYTF.

The V and J genes are TRBV28 and TRBJ1-5, with 7 bases identical to TRBD1. After removal of 7 bases from V and 2 bases from J, the junction contained 5 bases not matched to a gene. Germline V gives CDR1 MDHEN, CDR2 SYDVKM. The CDR3 has 14 amino acids. The CDR3 coding sequence is TGTGCCAGCACCCTAGGACAGGGCAATCAGCCCCAGCATTTT. It yields the protein CASTLGQGNQPQHF.

V and J are TRBV2 and TRBJ1-6; 8 nucleotides agree with TRBD1. The CDR3 has 15 residues. CDR1 and CDR2 (germline): SNHLY, FYNNEI. Trimming took 5 bases from V and 6 from J; bases not matched to a gene: 6. In DNA form, the CDR3 reads TGTGCCAGCAGTACGAGGACAGGGTCTAATTCACCCCTCCACTTT. Translating gives CASSTRTGSNSPLHF.

V usage is TRBV6-1 and J usage is TRBJ1-1; 9 bases fit TRBD1. The CDR3 loop spans 13 amino acids. The ends lost 2 bases at V and 10 bases at J; junction bases unmatched: 5. Germline assignment: CDR1 MNHNS and CDR2 SASEGT. The CDR3 DNA is TGTGCCAGCAGTGAAAGGGACAGGGTGGGAGCTTTCTTT. It translates to CASSERDRVGAFF.

CDR3 sequence: CASSPPVAGGTDTQYF. The CDR3 region has the DNA TGTGCCAGCTCACCACCTGTGGCGGGGGGCACAGATACGCAGTATTTT. This chain connects TRBV18 to TRBJ2-3; 7 positions agree with TRBD2. The CDR3 is made up of 16 amino acids. The J segment lost 1 base and the V segment lost 0 bases, leaving 4 bases of the junction unmatched. Germline CDR1 KGHSH, CDR2 LQKENI.

The chain has TRBV28 and TRBJ2-3; D unclear. There are 13 residues in the CDR3. Trimming stripped 7 bases from V and 4 bases from J, with 12 bases between. Germline CDR1 is MDHEN and CDR2 is SYDVKM. The CDR3 sequence is CASTLPAADTQYF. CDR3 nucleotides: TGTGCCAGCACCCTCCCGGCGGCAGATACGCAGTATTTT.

The chain has TRBV11-3 and TRBJ2-3; no firm D call. CDR1 is SGHNT and CDR2 is YENEEA in the germline V gene. The V and J ends lost 5 bases and 4 bases respectively, with 19 bases between them. CDR3 length: 16 amino acids. This CDR3 reads CASSRGATTSSDTQYF. The CDR3 nucleotides are TGTGCCAGCAGCCGCGGAGCTACCACATCCTCAGATACGCAGTATTTT.

The chain joins TRBV6-5 to TRBJ1-5; TRBD1 matches at 7 bases. V trimming: 8 bases; J trimming: 4 bases; junction bases outside the gene matches: 5. In germline, CDR1 is MNHEY, CDR2 SVGAGI. This CDR3 contains 13 residues. The CDR3 region is CASFDRANQPQHF. The DNA of the CDR3 is TGTGCCAGCTTCGACAGGGCAAATCAGCCCCAGCATTTT.

V usage is TRBV19 and J usage is TRBJ1-5; 8 nucleotides agree with TRBD1. CDR1 and CDR2 (germline): LNHDA, SQIVND (reference sequence). This CDR3 has 15 residues. J gave up 6 bases and V 6 bases, and 10 bases lay outside the gene matches. CDR3 DNA: TGTGCCAGTAGGGACGGACAGGGTGTGGCTCAGCCCCAGCATTTT. This encodes CASRDGQGVAQPQHF. Drawing the rest from reference TRBV19 and TRBJ1-5, the complete variable domain is DGGITQSPKYLFRKEGQNVTLSCEQNLNHDAMYWYRQDPGQGLRLIYYSQIVNDFQKGDIAEGYSVSREKKESFPLTVTSAQKNPTAFYLCASRDGQGVAQPQHFGDGTRLSIL.

The chain couples TRBV19 to TRBJ1-1; no clear D gene. V gave up 7 bases and J gave up 1 base, with 19 bases separating them. The CDR3 runs to 16 residues. Germline CDR1 reads LNHDA; CDR2 reads SQIVND (reference sequence). The CDR3 DNA reads TGTGCCAGTACCTTGTTGCCGGGGAACCCGAACACTGAAGCTTTCTTT. Translation: CASTLLPGNPNTEAFF.

This clone was seen a single time. The rearrangement links TRBV13 to TRBJ2-1; the D gene is possibly TRBD1 (6 bases). V lost 5 bases and J lost 0, with 11 bases in between. Germline assignment: CDR1 PRHDT and CDR2 FYEKMQ (reference sequence). The CDR3 is made up of 15 amino acids. CDR3 sequence (DNA): TGTGCCAGCAGCCCGGACAGAAGCTCCTACAATGAGCAGTTCTTC. It is translated as CASSPDRSSYNEQFF.

The V and J genes are TRBV28 and TRBJ1-6; 7 positions agree with TRBD1. J was trimmed by 7 bases and V by 3 bases; bases with no gene match: 6. The V gene's germline CDR1 is MDHEN and CDR2 SYDVKM. The CDR3 sequence is 15 residues long. The CDR3 here is CASSLAGGRNSPLHF. The CDR3 coding sequence is TGTGCCAGCAGTTTGGCAGGGGGTAGGAATTCACCCCTCCACTTT.

In its sample, this clone was seen once. The chain has TRBV5-5 and TRBJ2-7; 7 positions match TRBD2. The CDR3 is 14 amino acids. The trim removed 1 base at V and 8 bases at J, leaving 9 bases unmatched. Germline loops: CDR1 SGHKS, CDR2 YYEKEE (reference sequence). The CDR3 spells CASSLWAGEGKQYF. Here the CDR3 DNA reads TGTGCCAGCAGCTTGTGGGCGGGAGAAGGGAAGCAGTACTTC. Full variable domain (remainder filled in from reference TRBV5-5 and TRBJ2-7): DAGVTQSPTHLIKTRGQQVTLRCSPISGHKSVSWYQQVLGQGPQFIFQYYEKEERGRGNFPDRFSARQFPNYSSELNVNALLLGDSALYLCASSLWAGEGKQYFGPGTRLTVT.

The chain is built from TRBV28 and TRBJ1-2, with D possibly matching TRBD1 (6 bases). The CDR3 totals 13 residues. CDR1 is MDHEN, CDR2 SYDVKM, per germline. V was pared by 8 bases and J by 4 bases, with 14 bases between. This CDR3 reads CASRNPQGYGYTF. CDR3 DNA: TGTGCCAGCCGTAACCCACAGGGCTATGGCTACACCTTC.

V gene TRBV19 combines with J gene TRBJ1-5; a weak D match, TRBD1 (6 bases). The V gene lost 1 base and the J gene lost 4 bases, with 8 bases spanning the gap. This CDR3 comprises 14 residues. Per the germline V gene, CDR1 is LNHDA and CDR2 is SQIVND (reference sequence). As DNA, the CDR3 is TGTGCCAGTAGTATAGGGACAGCTAATCAGCCCCAGCATTTT. The encoded protein is CASSIGTANQPQHF.

V is TRBV6-1 and J is TRBJ2-1; D ambiguous. Trimming shortened V by 1 base and J by 1 base, and 5 bases separated the two germline ends. In germline, CDR1 is MNHNS, CDR2 SASEGT. The CDR3 covers 14 residues. The CDR3, as DNA: TGTGCCAGCAGTGAAGTACAGTCCTACAATGAGCAGTTCTTC. This encodes CASSEVQSYNEQFF.

The genes are TRBV5-1 and TRBJ2-5; D is undetermined. Per germline, CDR1 SGHRS and CDR2 YFSETQ. Between the trimmed V and J ends, which lost 0 bases and 2 bases, there was a span of 2 bases. The CDR3 has 12 amino acids. The CDR3 protein is CASSLAQETQYF. The CDR3 coding sequence is TGCGCCAGCAGCTTGGCACAAGAGACCCAGTACTTC. Based on the CDR3 plus reference TRBV5-1 and TRBJ2-5, the full variable domain is KAGVTQTPRYLIKTRGQQVTLSCSPISGHRSVSWYQQTPGQGLQFLFEYFSETQRNKGNFPGRFSGRQFSNSRSEMNVSTLELGDSALYLCASSLAQETQYFGPGTRLLVL.